This T cell receptor beta chain is from a study of regulatory T cells in long-lasting Graves disease. Libraries of TCR beta came from iRepertoire HTBI primers plus Arm-PCR of CDR3 regions. TCRdb called the multiplex PCR reads again in MiXCR, with one record for every CDR3 protein. Of roughly 560,000 distinct CDR3 sequences listed, 15% to 20% are singletons. V dropped 2 bases and J dropped 8 bases, with 10 bases sitting between them. This CDR3 comprises 13 residues. Time point described: newly diagnosed GD, antithyroid drugs for less than 3 months. The TCR library was prepared using RNA isolated from PBMCs. Peripheral blood, approximately 9 milliliters per patient, was collected in EDTA tubes. This clonotype was counted many times. The target antigen is unknown. Study-level findings and limits: Persistent Graves' patients showed less TCR diversity than newly diagnosed ones.

The same data also went into a second study, on T cells in Graves' hyperthyroidism and ophthalmopathy. That publication notes: It was considered stable Graves' hyperthyroidism when ophthalmopathy did not progress within 18 months. The study used the HTBI primer set for a first-round RT-PCR of the TCR CDR3.

The clonotype comes from a woman aged 35-65 years with Graves disease. Specimen: peripheral blood mononuclear cells (PBMCs), collected at new diagnosis, from a patient treated with antithyroid drugs. V usage is TRBV12-3 or TRBV12-4 and J usage is TRBJ2-1, with D possibly TRBD2 on 6 matching bases. CDR3: CASSLRGNDEQFF. For the CDR3, the DNA is TGTGCCAGCAGTTTACGGGGGAACGATGAGCAGTTCTTC.